The next 25 T cell receptor beta chains were all read from a single sample in a study of shared clonotypes between healthy human individuals. It was CD45RO-negative cells, positively selected for CCR7, that made up naive CD8 cells, with terminally differentiated effector memory CD45RA+ cells excluded. Data came from immunoSEQ multiplex PCR; TCRdb stores just in-frame clones and leaves some out. The table records around 2,000,000 clones, approximately 95% of them present only once. What was sequenced was naive CD8+ T cells sorted from blood. Receptor source: a man aged 18 to 29 in good health.

This chain uses TRBV14 with TRBJ2-2, with D possibly being TRBD2 (5 bases). CDR1 and CDR2 (germline): SGHDN, FVKESK. This CDR3 region has 12 residues. The germline V and J ends were trimmed by 1 base and 9 bases, with 6 bases remaining between them. The CDR3 sequence is CASSQASWELFF. CDR3 in DNA: TGTGCCAGCAGCCAAGCTAGCTGGGAGCTGTTTTTT.

A remark on this clone: Other DNA sequences within the sample encode an identical CDR3. The J gene is TRBJ2-7, the V gene TRBV30, with 10 bases fitting TRBD1. Losses at the gene ends were 7 bases for V and 2 bases for J; bases not matched to a gene: 2. Germline V gene data show CDR1 as GTSNPN and CDR2 as SVGIG (reference sequence). The CDR3 totals 12 residues. CDR3 coding DNA: TGTGCCTCCGGACAGGGGGCCTACGAGCAGTACTTC. Its translation: CASGQGAYEQYF.

The J gene is TRBJ1-4, the V gene TRBV9; D remains unclear. The germline V gene encodes CDR1 SGDLS and CDR2 YYNGEE. The length of the CDR3 is 17 residues. V lost 3 bases, J lost 0 bases, and 15 bases lay in between. The CDR3, as DNA: TGTGCCAGCAGCGCCTATGGACGGTTCACAACTAATGAAAAACTGTTTTTT. Translating it yields CASSAYGRFTTNEKLFF.

The chain couples TRBV6-5 to TRBJ2-1, with D maybe TRBD2 (5 bases). V was cut by 3 bases and J by 7 bases, with 10 bases left in between. The CDR3 spans 13 residues. Per germline, CDR1 MNHEY and CDR2 SVGAGI. The CDR3 loop is CASSYAAVNEQFF. The DNA of the CDR3 is TGTGCCAGCAGTTATGCAGCGGTTAATGAGCAGTTCTTC.

V gene TRBV9 combines with J gene TRBJ2-1; unclear D gene. Germline CDR1 and CDR2: SGDLS and YYNGEE. Trimming removed 0 bases from V and 7 bases from J, with 8 bases in between. This CDR3 region has 13 residues. CDR3 loop: CASSVDWPNEQFF. The DNA for the CDR3 is TGTGCCAGCAGCGTAGACTGGCCTAATGAGCAGTTCTTC. Supplemented by reference TRBV9 and TRBJ2-1, the full variable domain reads DSGVTQTPKHLITATGQRVTLRCSPRSGDLSVYWYQQSLDQGLQFLIQYYNGEERAKGNILERFSAQQFPDLHSELNLSSLELGDSALYFCASSVDWPNEQFFGPGTRLTVL.

The rearrangement joins TRBV4-1 to TRBJ2-3; TRBD2 might be the D (6 bases). Germline loops: CDR1 MGHRA, CDR2 YSYEKL. CDR3 length equals 17 residues. V dropped 0 bases and J dropped 5 bases, with 18 bases sitting between them. In DNA form, the CDR3 reads TGCGCCAGCAGCCAAGATCCGGGGGAGGAGGGGAGAGATACGCAGTATTTT. This sequence encodes CASSQDPGEEGRDTQYF.

This chain links TRBV28 with TRBJ1-1, with D perhaps TRBD1 (6 bases). This CDR3 region has 16 residues. Germline V lookup: CDR1 MDHEN, CDR2 SYDVKM. V lost 6 bases and J 2 bases, leaving 19 bases between the germline ends. DNA for the CDR3: TGTGCCAGCAGACTTCCATGGGACACATATAACACTGAAGCTTTCTTT. It specifies CASRLPWDTYNTEAFF.

This chain joins TRBV5-4 and TRBJ2-5, with TRBD2 identical over 10 bases. Germline-derived CDR1 and CDR2 are SGHNT and YYREEE (reference sequence). This CDR3 is 16 amino acids long. The V gene end was trimmed by 1 base and the J gene end by 9 bases; junction bases not matched to a gene: 12. The CDR3 sequence: CASSLTSGNQELAQYF. CDR3 DNA: TGTGCCAGCAGCTTGACTAGCGGGAATCAAGAGTTGGCCCAGTACTTC.

The rearrangement links TRBV5-1 to TRBJ2-7, with D perhaps TRBD1 (6 bases). CDR3 size: 16 residues. V was trimmed by 2 bases and J by 0 bases, leaving 15 bases between them. In germline, CDR1 is SGHRS, CDR2 YFSETQ. CDR3 residues: CASSLGTGISSYEQYF. The DNA of the CDR3 is TGCGCCAGCAGCTTAGGAACAGGGATCAGCTCCTACGAGCAGTACTTC.

The chain has TRBV6-5 and TRBJ1-1, with a weak D call TRBD1 (6 bases). V was shortened by 9 bases and J by 0 bases, with 11 bases between the two germline ends. The CDR3 is made up of 13 amino acids. CDR1 and CDR2 from the germline V gene are MNHEY and SVGAGI. CDR3 bases: TGTGCCAGTTTTGACAGGATGAACACTGAAGCTTTCTTT. Translating it yields CASFDRMNTEAFF.

This clone has only one observation. The chain recombines TRBV15 with TRBJ2-7, with 7 positions matching TRBD2. This CDR3 region has 16 residues. The germline V gene has CDR1 LNHNV and CDR2 YYDKDF (reference sequence). The trim removed 0 bases at V and 6 bases at J, leaving 11 bases unmatched. The CDR3, as DNA: TGTGCCACCAGCAGAGAGGGGACTACCTTGGAGAGCGAGCAGTACTTC. Translation gives CATSREGTTLESEQYF.

V usage is TRBV19 and J usage is TRBJ2-1, with 9 bases that match TRBD2. CDR1 and CDR2 (germline): LNHDA, SQIVND (reference sequence). The J segment lost 7 bases and the V segment lost 5 bases, leaving 9 bases of the junction unmatched. The length of the CDR3 is 15 residues. CDR3 nucleotides: TGTGCCAGTAGTGGATTTAGCGGGAGTTTAAATGAGCAGTTCTTC. Protein: CASSGFSGSLNEQFF.

This clone has a single count. The V call is TRBV5-1, the J call TRBJ2-7; TRBD2 matches at 8 bases. V gave up 4 bases and J gave up 2 bases; unmatched junction bases: 2. The CDR3 length is 13 residues. Germline V gene data show CDR1 as SGHRS and CDR2 as YFSETQ. CDR3 nucleotides: TGCGCCAGCAGCACGGGGGGGACCTACGAGCAGTACTTC. It codes for CASSTGGTYEQYF.

The J gene is TRBJ2-1, the V gene TRBV19; TRBD1 might be the D (6 bases). This CDR3 region has 15 residues. The germline V gene encodes CDR1 LNHDA and CDR2 SQIVND (reference sequence). The V end was cut by 5 bases, the J end by 1 base, with 12 bases between. The CDR3 DNA follows: TGTGCCAGTAGTCCCGGGACACTGTCCTACAATGAGCAGTTCTTC. Encoded protein: CASSPGTLSYNEQFF.

J is TRBJ2-7 and V is TRBV9; no clear D. Trimming took 0 bases from V and 3 from J, leaving 16 bases between them. The CDR3 covers 16 residues. Germline-derived CDR1 and CDR2 are SGDLS and YYNGEE. The CDR3: CASSVGRQSLFYEQYF. For the CDR3, the DNA is TGTGCCAGCAGCGTAGGTCGTCAGTCCCTATTCTACGAGCAGTACTTC. Full variable domain (missing parts from reference TRBV9 and TRBJ2-7): DSGVTQTPKHLITATGQRVTLRCSPRSGDLSVYWYQQSLDQGLQFLIQYYNGEERAKGNILERFSAQQFPDLHSELNLSSLELGDSALYFCASSVGRQSLFYEQYFGPGTRLTVT.

The chain uses TRBV30 and TRBJ2-2, with D perhaps TRBD1 or TRBD2 (5 bases each). Germline values: CDR1 GTSNPN, CDR2 SVGIG (reference sequence). Deletions cut 6 bases from V and 7 bases from J, with 15 bases between. The CDR3 runs to 13 residues. For the CDR3, the DNA is TGTGCCTGTCCTGGGATGAGGGGCGGGGAGCTGTTTTTT. This encodes CACPGMRGGELFF.

The chain links TRBV16 to TRBJ2-7, with a possible D match to TRBD1 (5 bases). Germline V gives CDR1 KGHSY, CDR2 FQNENV. CDR3 length equals 13 residues. Trimming stripped 2 bases from V and 5 bases from J, with 10 bases between. In DNA, the CDR3 is TGTGCCAGCAGCCAACAGGGTTCCCACGAGCAGTACTTC. Translation: CASSQQGSHEQYF. Supplemented by reference TRBV16 and TRBJ2-7, the full variable domain reads GEEVAQTPKHLVRGEGQKAKLYCAPIKGHSYVFWYQQVLKNEFKFLISFQNENVFDETGMPKERFSAKCLPNSPCSLEIQATKLEDSAVYFCASSQQGSHEQYFGPGTRLTVT.

About this clone itself: The sample holds other DNA sequences that translate to the same CDR3. The gene calls are TRBV11-2 and TRBJ2-7; D remains ambiguous. V lost 1 base and J 4 bases, leaving 8 bases between the germline ends. CDR3 length: 13 residues. Per the germline V gene, CDR1 is SGHAT and CDR2 is FQNNGV. The CDR3: CASSLGPDYEQYF. The DNA for the CDR3 is TGTGCCAGCAGCTTAGGTCCCGATTACGAGCAGTACTTC.

J is TRBJ2-3 and V is TRBV7-8; tentatively, D is TRBD1 or TRBD2 (6 bases each). V lost 5 bases, J lost 2 bases, and 14 bases lay in between. The CDR3 extends over 15 amino acids. CDR1 and CDR2 from the germline V gene are SGHVS and FQNEAQ. The CDR3 DNA follows: TGTGCCAGCAGCCTCCGGGGGCGGTACACAGATACGCAGTATTTT. This sequence encodes CASSLRGRYTDTQYF. The variable domain in full, with the rest retrieved from reference TRBV7-8 and TRBJ2-3, is GAGVSQSPRYKVAKRGQDVALRCDPISGHVSLFWYQQALGQGPEFLTYFQNEAQLDKSGLPSDRFFAERPEGSVSTLKIQRTQQEDSAVYLCASSLRGRYTDTQYFGPGTRLTVL.

This clone showed up just once. The rearrangement links TRBV2 to TRBJ2-7; no firm D call. Trimming pared 4 bases from V and 0 bases from J, leaving 10 bases between. Looked up from germline, CDR1 is SNHLY and CDR2 is FYNNEI. The CDR3 has 14 amino acids. The CDR3 here is CASSGVSSSYEQYF. The CDR3 DNA reads as TGTGCCAGCAGTGGGGTATCCAGCTCCTACGAGCAGTACTTC. The full variable domain, in which reference TRBV2 and TRBJ2-7 provide the parts outside the CDR3, is EPEVTQTPSHQVTQMGQEVILRCVPISNHLYFYWYRQILGQKVEFLVSFYNNEISEKSEIFDDQFSVERPDGSNFTLKIRSTKLEDSAMYFCASSGVSSSYEQYFGPGTRLTVT.

The chain links TRBV2 to TRBJ2-7; TRBD2 matches 11 bases. Unmatched junction bases numbered 12, after V lost 6 bases and J lost 2 bases. The CDR3 runs to 17 residues. Germline V gene lookup returns CDR1 SNHLY and CDR2 FYNNEI. CDR3 amino acids: CASRGLADPKPPYEQYF. The CDR3 DNA follows: TGTGCCAGCAGGGGACTAGCGGACCCAAAACCCCCCTACGAGCAGTACTTC. The full variable domain, with the rest looked up from reference TRBV2 and TRBJ2-7, is EPEVTQTPSHQVTQMGQEVILRCVPISNHLYFYWYRQILGQKVEFLVSFYNNEISEKSEIFDDQFSVERPDGSNFTLKIRSTKLEDSAMYFCASRGLADPKPPYEQYFGPGTRLTVT.

Worth noting for this clone: Other nucleotide sequences from this sample produce the same CDR3. The chain links TRBV27 to TRBJ2-7, with 14 bases that match TRBD2. Germline trimming cut 6 bases from V and 5 bases from J; bases unmatched to any gene: 6. CDR1 and CDR2 from the germline V gene are MNHEY and SMNVEV (reference sequence). This CDR3 contains 15 residues. The CDR3 sequence: CASSPGLAGVDEQYF. CDR3 nucleotides: TGTGCCAGCAGCCCGGGACTAGCGGGAGTAGACGAGCAGTACTTC.

This sequence joins TRBV7-9 and TRBJ2-5; 7 positions match TRBD1. Germline V gene sequence: CDR1 SEHNR, CDR2 FQNEAQ (reference sequence). The CDR3 extends over 15 amino acids. V lost 5 bases to trimming and J lost 5 bases; unmatched junction nucleotides: 11. CDR3 region: CASSPPLRGPETQYF. CDR3 sequence (DNA): TGTGCCAGCAGCCCACCCCTGAGGGGGCCCGAGACCCAGTACTTC.

The rearrangement uses TRBV5-6 and TRBJ2-5; D unresolved. Germline loops: CDR1 SGHDT, CDR2 YYEEEE. V was cut by 6 bases and J by 4 bases, with 13 bases left in between. The CDR3 is 13 amino acids. CDR3 in amino acids: CASILMGSETQYF. Here the CDR3 DNA reads TGTGCCAGCATCCTGATGGGGTCAGAGACCCAGTACTTC. The full variable domain, with the rest looked up from reference TRBV5-6 and TRBJ2-5, is DAGVTQSPTHLIKTRGQQVTLRCSPKSGHDTVSWYQQALGQGPQFIFQYYEEEERQRGNFPDRFSGHQFPNYSSELNVNALLLGDSALYLCASILMGSETQYFGPGTRLLVL.

For this clone: The identical CDR3 is also encoded by other nucleotide sequences in the sample. The rearrangement joins TRBV30 to TRBJ1-1; a weak D match, TRBD1 (6 bases). Trimming removed 5 bases from V and 0 bases from J, with 7 bases in between. The germline V gene has CDR1 GTSNPN and CDR2 SVGIG (reference sequence). This CDR3 has 12 residues. For the CDR3, the DNA is TGTGCCTGGGGACAGTTGAACACTGAAGCTTTCTTT. Protein: CAWGQLNTEAFF.